The clone carrying this TCR beta chain was seen ten or more times. The antigen is unknown. The source of the sample is a study of CD8+CD57+ T cells in acquired aplastic anemia. Study details: CD4+ and CD8+ cells, once sorted, gave DNA averaging approximately 3.3 ug.

CDR3 and TCR beta VDJ profiling relied on genomic DNA as the template. TCRdb re-called the reads with MiXCR, one entry per CDR3 protein. The repertoire holds 130,000 or so distinct CDR3 sequences, with approximately 50% as singletons. Trimming removed 3 bases from V and 2 bases from J; junction bases left unmatched: 4. The CDR3 contains 14 residues. Germline loops: CDR1 MGHRA, CDR2 YSYEKL. The study, taken as a whole, reports: Researchers reported that CD8+ Simpson's diversity was not significantly different in patients versus controls.

In patients chosen for sequencing, flow cytometry had shown CD8+CD57+ cell expansion. As a group, the patients uniformly had severe acquired aplastic anemia. Sample: sorted CD4+, CD8+, or CD8+CD57+ T cells (not recorded which) from PBMCs. This clonotype was sampled from a human donor with aplastic anemia. The V call is TRBV4-1, the J call TRBJ2-7; 7 nucleotides match TRBD1. CDR3 DNA: TGCGCCAGCAGCCACCGACAGGGAGCCTACGAGCAGTACTTC. This gives the protein CASSHRQGAYEQYF.